Presented here are 18 T cell receptor beta chains from one specimen sequenced in a study of blood T cell repertoires in COVID-19. Clones were sequenced by immunoSEQ multiplex PCR, and TCRdb holds only the in-frame ones, with some missing. Of roughly 260,000 clones in the sample, about 80% were seen once. Source material: peripheral blood. The receptors here all came from a woman older than 75 with active or convalescent COVID-19.

The V gene is TRBV6-1, the J gene TRBJ1-2; D is possibly TRBD1 (5 bases). Germline CDR1 MNHNS, CDR2 SASEGT. Trimming shortened V by 2 bases and J by 4 bases, and 17 bases separated the two germline ends. This CDR3 has 16 amino acids. CDR3 DNA: TGTGCCAGCAGTGAAAGCCCCAGGGTGGAGTTCTATGGCTACACCTTC. Amino acid sequence: CASSESPRVEFYGYTF.

The chain links TRBV9 to TRBJ1-2; perhaps TRBD1 as D (5 bases). The CDR3 totals 13 residues. Germline V CDR1 and CDR2: SGDLS, YYNGEE. V was shortened by 4 bases and J by 2 bases, with 9 bases between the two germline ends. The CDR3 region is CASSPTDNYGYTF. CDR3 coding DNA: TGTGCCAGCAGCCCGACAGACAACTATGGCTACACCTTC. Based on the CDR3 plus reference TRBV9 and TRBJ1-2, the full variable domain is DSGVTQTPKHLITATGQRVTLRCSPRSGDLSVYWYQQSLDQGLQFLIQYYNGEERAKGNILERFSAQQFPDLHSELNLSSLELGDSALYFCASSPTDNYGYTFGSGTRLTVV.

The rearrangement links TRBV30 to TRBJ1-6, with D unclear. The CDR3 consists of 15 residues. The V end lost 4 bases, the J end lost 7 bases, and 17 bases lay between the germline ends. CDR1 is GTSNPN and CDR2 is SVGIG in the germline V gene (reference sequence). CDR3: CAWKKPGRENSPLHF. CDR3 in DNA: TGTGCCTGGAAGAAACCCGGGCGGGAGAATTCACCCCTCCACTTT.

The V call is TRBV4-1, the J call TRBJ2-2; D is perhaps TRBD2 (5 bases). The germline V and J ends were trimmed by 1 base and 4 bases, with 22 bases remaining between them. This CDR3 is 19 amino acids long. The germline V gene has CDR1 MGHRA and CDR2 YSYEKL. The DNA of the CDR3 is TGCGCCAGCAGCCAAGTAATCGTTTTTTCCAAACGGGGCACCGGGGAGCTGTTTTTT. It translates to CASSQVIVFSKRGTGELFF.

This clone was seen a few times. V and J are TRBV19 and TRBJ1-6; D might be TRBD1 (6 bases). Germline V CDR1 and CDR2: LNHDA, SQIVND (reference sequence). Trimming pared 4 bases from V and 6 bases from J, leaving 7 bases between. The CDR3 spans 13 residues. The DNA of the CDR3 is TGTGCCAGTAGTAACAGGGTTAATTCACCCCTCCACTTT. Protein sequence: CASSNRVNSPLHF.

This chain connects TRBV29-1 to TRBJ1-2; 7 positions match TRBD1. The J segment lost 8 bases and the V segment lost 3 bases, leaving 6 bases of the junction unmatched. The germline CDR1 and CDR2 sequences are SQVTM and ANQGSEA. The CDR3 spans 12 residues. Written as DNA, the CDR3 is TGCAGCGTTGACAAGGGGGCACGGGGCTACACCTTC. Residues: CSVDKGARGYTF.

This clone was observed once. The V gene is TRBV9, the J gene TRBJ2-7; D might be TRBD2 (5 bases). CDR1 SGDLS and CDR2 YYNGEE come from the germline V gene. The V gene lost 0 bases and the J gene lost 5 bases, with 18 bases spanning the gap. This CDR3 region has 16 residues. The CDR3 region is CASSVGPTRLSHEQYF. The CDR3 DNA reads as TGTGCCAGCAGCGTAGGCCCCACTAGGCTGTCCCACGAGCAGTACTTC.

The DNA of the CDR3 is TGTGCCTGGAGTTTTGGGATAAGGGGGCGAGGCACTGAAGCTTTCTTT. This codes for CAWSFGIRGRGTEAFF. This chain links TRBV30 with TRBJ1-1; 7 bases are a match to TRBD1. Germline assignment: CDR1 GTSNPN and CDR2 SVGIG (reference sequence). The CDR3 extends over 16 amino acids. Germline trimming cut 2 bases from V and 4 bases from J; bases unmatched to any gene: 13.

This rearrangement joins TRBV19 to TRBJ1-2; TRBD1 aligns across 7 bases. CDR1 is LNHDA and CDR2 is SQIVND in the germline V gene (reference sequence). The V and J ends lost 7 bases and 0 bases, in that order; junction bases with no gene match: 8. The CDR3 length is 15 residues. This CDR3 is CASNSRQGANYGYTF. The CDR3 nucleotides read TGTGCCAGTAATTCGCGGCAGGGGGCTAACTATGGCTACACCTTC.

V gene TRBV5-1 combines with J gene TRBJ1-1; 8 bases agree with TRBD1. The J segment lost 1 base and the V segment lost 1 base, leaving 6 bases of the junction unmatched. Germline CDR1 reads SGHRS; CDR2 reads YFSETQ. This CDR3 contains 16 residues. CDR3 nucleotides: TGCGCCAGCAGCTTGTGGTCCGGGACAGGGAACACTGAAGCTTTCTTT. Amino acid sequence: CASSLWSGTGNTEAFF. Complete variable domain (other parts from reference TRBV5-1 and TRBJ1-1): KAGVTQTPRYLIKTRGQQVTLSCSPISGHRSVSWYQQTPGQGLQFLFEYFSETQRNKGNFPGRFSGRQFSNSRSEMNVSTLELGDSALYLCASSLWSGTGNTEAFFGQGTRLTVV.

The chain recombines TRBV29-1 with TRBJ1-2; 7 bases are shared with TRBD1. Germline values: CDR1 SQVTM, CDR2 ANQGSEA. The J segment lost 4 bases and the V segment lost 2 bases, leaving 10 bases of the junction unmatched. The CDR3 has 15 amino acids. CDR3 sequence (DNA): TGCAGCGTTGAATACTCGCGGACAGGCTCCTATGGCTACACCTTC. Translated: CSVEYSRTGSYGYTF. Drawing the rest from reference TRBV29-1 and TRBJ1-2, the complete variable domain is SAVISQKPSRDICQRGTSLTIQCQVDSQVTMMFWYRQQPGQSLTLIATANQGSEATYESGFVIDKFPISRPNLTFSTLTVSNMSPEDSSIYLCSVEYSRTGSYGYTFGSGTRLTVV.

The V call is TRBV2, the J call TRBJ2-5; TRBD1 aligns across 9 bases. Per the germline V gene, CDR1 is SNHLY and CDR2 is FYNNEI. The CDR3 runs to 14 residues. V gave up 5 bases and J gave up 2 bases; unmatched junction bases: 3. The CDR3 nucleotides are TGTGCCAGCAGTCTGGACAGGGGTCAAGAGACCCAGTACTTC. Its protein is CASSLDRGQETQYF.

The V gene is TRBV28, the J gene TRBJ1-5, with 7 bases fitting TRBD1. V was pared by 6 bases and J by 0 bases, with 11 bases of the junction left unmatched. CDR3 size: 17 residues. CDR1 MDHEN and CDR2 SYDVKM come from the germline V gene. This CDR3 is CASSLPGTAYSNQPQHF. CDR3 bases: TGTGCCAGCAGCCTCCCTGGGACAGCTTATAGCAATCAGCCCCAGCATTTT.

As concerns this clone: Other DNA sequences in the sample encode the same CDR3. The chain uses TRBV15 and TRBJ2-7; TRBD1 aligns across 10 bases. J was trimmed by 4 bases and V by 3 bases; bases with no gene match: 0. Germline CDR1 reads LNHNV; CDR2 reads YYDKDF (reference sequence). The CDR3 contains 13 residues. In DNA, the CDR3 is TGTGCCACCAGCAGGGACAGGGGGTACGAGCAGTACTTC. Amino acid sequence: CATSRDRGYEQYF. The whole variable domain, filled in from reference TRBV15 and TRBJ2-7, reads DAMVIQNPRYQVTQFGKPVTLSCSQTLNHNVMYWYQQKSSQAPKLLFHYYDKDFNNEADTPDNFQSRRPNTSFCFLDIRSPGLGDTAMYLCATSRDRGYEQYFGPGTRLTVT.

The genes are TRBV10-3 and TRBJ1-6; D gene ambiguous. V was trimmed by 6 bases and J by 6 bases, leaving 12 bases between them. The CDR3 is 14 amino acids. Germline values: CDR1 ENHRY, CDR2 SYGVKD. In DNA form, the CDR3 reads TGTGCCATCAGAACAAACCCCACTAATTCACCCCTCCACTTT. Its translation: CAIRTNPTNSPLHF.

The chain combines TRBV19 with TRBJ2-3; D is undetermined. The CDR3 runs to 14 residues. V was clipped by 4 bases and J by 1 base, with 9 bases between them. Germline V CDR1 and CDR2: LNHDA, SQIVND (reference sequence). CDR3: CASSTRQGTDTQYF. CDR3 in DNA: TGTGCCAGTAGTACCCGCCAGGGCACAGATACGCAGTATTTT.

The DNA of the CDR3 is TGTGCCAGCAGCTCGCCAGTCGCGCAGGGAAACACCGGGGAGCTGTTTTTT. Encoded protein: CASSSPVAQGNTGELFF. The V and J genes are TRBV5-6 and TRBJ2-2, with D possibly being TRBD1 (5 bases). This CDR3 spans 17 amino acids. Between the trimmed V and J ends, which lost 3 bases and 2 bases, there was a span of 17 bases. Germline assignment: CDR1 SGHDT and CDR2 YYEEEE.

This chain links TRBV5-6 with TRBJ2-3; D is possibly TRBD2 (6 bases). V gave up 4 bases and J gave up 1 base, with 16 bases separating them. Germline V gene lookup returns CDR1 SGHDT and CDR2 YYEEEE. This CDR3 spans 16 amino acids. CDR3 region: CASSGRRLQRTDTQYF. For the CDR3, the DNA is TGTGCCAGCAGCGGGAGGCGCCTCCAACGCACAGATACGCAGTATTTT.